This T cell receptor (beta chain) was obtained from a study of response to subunit inactivated influenza vaccine. Study-level points and caveats: Few additional T cells are recruited per seasonal influenza vaccination, authors suggested.

The germline gives CDR1 MNHEY, CDR2 SVGEGT. The CDR3 length is 17 residues. Losses at the gene ends were 4 bases for V and 4 bases for J; bases not matched to a gene: 11. TCRdb analysed the RT-PCR reads with MiXCR anew, one entry per CDR3 protein. Among hundreds of thousands of distinct CDR3 sequences listed, around 14% were seen once. As for this clonotype: Its cognate antigen is unknown.

This rearrangement joins TRBV6-2 or TRBV6-3 to TRBJ1-5, with 9 bases lining up with TRBD1. This TCR derives from a man aged 50-60 years who received an inactivated influenza vaccine. Specimen: PBMCs from blood, collected 14 days before vaccination. CDR3 in amino acids: CASSSSRTGAMNQPQHF. CDR3 bases: TGTGCCAGCAGTTCCAGCCGGACAGGGGCGATGAATCAGCCCCAGCATTTT.